The 29 T cell receptor beta chains given below trace back to one sample, sequenced in a study of T cell changes during pregnancy in multiple sclerosis. Repertoires were generated with immunoSEQ multiplex PCR, while TCRdb's copy carries only in-frame clones and drops some. The data contain 70,000 to 95,000 clones, around 89% of them singletons. Sequenced material: peripheral blood, taken before pregnancy. The receptors were sampled from a female donor with multiple sclerosis, enrolled in a pregnancy study.

The V gene is TRBV9, the J gene TRBJ2-2; TRBD2 might be the D (6 bases). The CDR3 loop spans 16 amino acids. Germline CDR1 SGDLS, CDR2 YYNGEE. The V and J ends lost 4 bases and 0 bases respectively, with 13 bases between them. The CDR3: CASSSSSVANTGELFF. The CDR3 DNA follows: TGTGCCAGCAGCTCCTCTAGCGTCGCGAACACCGGGGAGCTGTTTTTT. The full variable domain, completed using reference TRBV9 and TRBJ2-2, is DSGVTQTPKHLITATGQRVTLRCSPRSGDLSVYWYQQSLDQGLQFLIQYYNGEERAKGNILERFSAQQFPDLHSELNLSSLELGDSALYFCASSSSSVANTGELFFGEGSRLTVL.

This chain links TRBV6-6 with TRBJ2-4; 9 bases are shared with TRBD2. The junction had 8 bases not matched to a gene; V was cut back by 6 bases and J by 5 bases. This CDR3 region has 15 residues. The germline V gene has CDR1 MNHNY and CDR2 SVGAGI (reference sequence). This CDR3 is CASSEPGGGENIQYF. CDR3 nucleotide sequence: TGTGCCAGCAGCGAACCTGGCGGGGGGGAAAACATTCAGTACTTC.

V and J are TRBV7-8 and TRBJ2-1, with D perhaps TRBD1 (6 bases). Trimming shortened V by 0 bases and J by 2 bases, and 8 bases separated the two germline ends. CDR3 length: 15 amino acids. Germline-derived CDR1 and CDR2 are SGHVS and FQNEAQ. CDR3 DNA sequence: TGTGCCAGCAGCTTAGCCAGGGGTCCCTACAATGAGCAGTTCTTC. As protein: CASSLARGPYNEQFF.

This clone was counted between two and nine times. The chain employs TRBV2 and TRBJ1-5, with D perhaps TRBD1 (6 bases). This CDR3 has 15 residues. In germline, CDR1 is SNHLY, CDR2 FYNNEI. The V gene lost 5 bases and the J gene lost 0 bases, with 11 bases spanning the gap. Here the CDR3 reads CASSHRENSNQPQHF. CDR3 in DNA: TGTGCCAGCAGTCACAGGGAAAATAGCAATCAGCCCCAGCATTTT.

The chain recombines TRBV19 with TRBJ1-1, with 11 bases matching TRBD1. With 5 bases clipped from V and 11 bases from J, the junction kept 22 bases outside the gene matches. The CDR3 has 18 residues. Germline V CDR1 and CDR2: LNHDA, SQIVND (reference sequence). The CDR3 DNA reads TGTGCCAGTAGTCAAACCGGGACAGGGGGAATTCGAACACTGAAGGCTTTCTTT. Translated, it gives CASSQTGTGGIRTLKAFF. Looking up the rest from reference TRBV19 and TRBJ1-1 gives the full variable domain: DGGITQSPKYLFRKEGQNVTLSCEQNLNHDAMYWYRQDPGQGLRLIYYSQIVNDFQKGDIAEGYSVSREKKESFPLTVTSAQKNPTAFYLCASSQTGTGGIRTLKAFFGQGTRLTVV.

The chain uses TRBV9 and TRBJ2-1; maybe TRBD2 (7 bases). The CDR3 is made up of 15 amino acids. Deletions cut 0 bases from V and 4 bases from J, with 11 bases between. CDR1 and CDR2 (germline): SGDLS, YYNGEE. The CDR3 DNA reads TGTGCCAGCAGCGTAGCGGGGGGCTCATACAATGAGCAGTTCTTC. Translation gives CASSVAGGSYNEQFF.

V is TRBV7-8 and J is TRBJ1-1, with D unclear. V lost 7 bases and J lost 2, with 14 bases in between. There are 14 residues in the CDR3. The V gene's germline CDR1 is SGHVS and CDR2 FQNEAQ. In nucleotides, the CDR3 is TGTGCCAGCACCCCCGGCAGGCTCAACACTGAAGCTTTCTTT. Its protein product is CASTPGRLNTEAFF.

The J gene is TRBJ1-2, the V gene TRBV6-6; 9 bases line up with TRBD1. The CDR3 is 15 amino acids. V gave up 2 bases and J gave up 7 bases; unmatched junction bases: 8. CDR1 MNHNY and CDR2 SVGAGI come from the germline V gene (reference sequence). CDR3 protein: CASSYDPGQGFGYTF. The CDR3, as DNA: TGTGCCAGCAGTTACGATCCGGGACAGGGCTTTGGCTACACCTTC.

This rearrangement joins TRBV4-1 to TRBJ1-1; possibly TRBD1 for D (5 bases). CDR1 MGHRA and CDR2 YSYEKL come from the germline V gene. V was trimmed by 4 bases and J by 5 bases, leaving 11 bases between them. The CDR3 contains 13 residues. CDR3 amino acids: CASSLRVGTEAFF. DNA for the CDR3: TGCGCCAGCAGCCTCAGGGTGGGGACTGAAGCTTTCTTT.

The chain has TRBV15 and TRBJ2-2; a weak D match, TRBD2 (7 bases). Germline lookup yields CDR1 LNHNV and CDR2 YYDKDF (reference sequence). The V and J ends lost 7 bases and 4 bases respectively, with 16 bases between them. The CDR3 is 15 residues long. The chain's CDR3 is CATTPRGGLTGELFF. CDR3 bases: TGTGCCACCACCCCTAGGGGGGGTCTCACCGGGGAGCTGTTTTTT.

This chain links TRBV28 with TRBJ1-2; TRBD1 matches at 9 bases. The junction had 7 bases not matched to a gene; V was cut back by 4 bases and J by 4 bases. The CDR3 spans 15 residues. CDR1 and CDR2 (germline): MDHEN, SYDVKM. As DNA, the CDR3 is TGTGCCAGCAGTTACAGGGGGCGCGCTACCTATGGCTACACCTTC. As protein: CASSYRGRATYGYTF.

The chain links TRBV10-3 to TRBJ1-1; D ambiguous. CDR1 and CDR2 (germline): ENHRY, SYGVKD. CDR3 length: 13 residues. Trimming took 3 bases from V and 1 from J, leaving 6 bases between them. The CDR3 nucleotides read TGTGCCATCAGTGAAGAGGGGAACACTGAAGCTTTCTTT. Its protein product is CAISEEGNTEAFF.

The rearrangement joins TRBV5-4 to TRBJ2-3; TRBD2 aligns across 12 bases. Trimming removed 4 bases from V and 2 bases from J; junction bases left unmatched: 5. The length of the CDR3 is 16 residues. The germline V gene encodes CDR1 SGHNT and CDR2 YYREEE (reference sequence). Here the CDR3 reads CASSNGLAGSTDTQYF. The CDR3 DNA is TGTGCCAGCAGCAATGGACTAGCGGGGTCCACAGATACGCAGTATTTT.

J is TRBJ1-1 and V is TRBV30, with TRBD1 matching 7 bases. The germline V gene has CDR1 GTSNPN and CDR2 SVGIG (reference sequence). This CDR3 is built from 15 residues. Germline trimming cut 3 bases from V and 1 base from J; bases unmatched to any gene: 8. The CDR3 protein is CAWRVPDRENTEAFF. The DNA for the CDR3 is TGTGCCTGGAGGGTCCCAGACAGGGAGAACACTGAAGCTTTCTTT.

The rearrangement uses TRBV18 and TRBJ1-2; TRBD1 is a possible D gene (5 bases). This CDR3 is built from 14 residues. V was cut by 4 bases and J by 7 bases, with 16 bases left in between. Germline CDR1 KGHSH, CDR2 LQKENI. For the CDR3, the DNA is TGTGCCAGCTCACTGGAGCAGGGCCAGGTTGGCTACACCTTC. Translation: CASSLEQGQVGYTF. Complete variable domain (other parts from reference TRBV18 and TRBJ1-2): NAGVMQNPRHLVRRRGQEARLRCSPMKGHSHVYWYRQLPEEGLKFMVYLQKENIIDESGMPKERFSAEFPKEGPSILRIQQVVRGDSAAYFCASSLEQGQVGYTFGSGTRLTVV.

This clone was observed a single time. The V and J genes are TRBV27 and TRBJ1-2; TRBD1 aligns across 11 bases. CDR3 size: 15 residues. V lost 4 bases and J lost 4; bases outside the gene matches: 5. From germline, CDR1 is MNHEY and CDR2 SMNVEV (reference sequence). The CDR3 bases are TGTGCCAGCAGTTCAAGGACAGGGGGCGGCTATGGCTACACCTTC. Translation: CASSSRTGGGYGYTF.

The chain is built from TRBV9 and TRBJ2-5; 9 nucleotides match TRBD1. Germline trimming cut 4 bases from V and 7 bases from J; bases unmatched to any gene: 8. The germline gives CDR1 SGDLS, CDR2 YYNGEE. The CDR3 has 14 amino acids. The CDR3 DNA is TGTGCCAGCAGCCCCCGGGACAGGGATGGGACCCAGTACTTC. Its protein product is CASSPRDRDGTQYF.

This clone was observed once. CDR3 sequence: CASRLLAGANNEQFF. CDR3 DNA: TGTGCCAGCAGGTTACTAGCGGGGGCCAACAATGAGCAGTTCTTC. The chain links TRBV2 to TRBJ2-1; the match to TRBD2 covers 11 bases. There are 15 residues in the CDR3. Unmatched junction bases numbered 6, after V lost 6 bases and J lost 5 bases. CDR1 SNHLY and CDR2 FYNNEI come from the germline V gene.

The J gene is TRBJ1-5, the V gene TRBV19; possible D gene TRBD1, 5 bases. The CDR3 has 15 residues. Germline values: CDR1 LNHDA, CDR2 SQIVND (reference sequence). Between the trimmed V and J ends, which lost 3 bases and 2 bases, there was a span of 11 bases. DNA of the CDR3: TGTGCCAGTAGTATTAAGGGGCCGGGCAATCAGCCCCAGCATTTT. Protein: CASSIKGPGNQPQHF.

The chain uses TRBV9 and TRBJ2-3; perhaps TRBD2 as D (5 bases). The CDR3 has 13 residues. Germline V gene lookup returns CDR1 SGDLS and CDR2 YYNGEE. V lost 0 bases and J 6 bases, leaving 8 bases between the germline ends. CDR3 region: CASSVGGWDTQYF. CDR3 DNA: TGTGCCAGCAGCGTAGGAGGGTGGGATACGCAGTATTTT.

This clone was observed once. The chain joins TRBV4-1 to TRBJ2-3; no clear D gene. The CDR3 is 14 residues long. CDR1 is MGHRA, CDR2 YSYEKL, per germline. V was cut by 4 bases and J by 5 bases, with 13 bases left in between. In DNA, the CDR3 is TGCGCCAGCAGCCGCGGCGAGATAGTAGATACGCAGTATTTT. Its translation: CASSRGEIVDTQYF.

The rearrangement uses TRBV9 and TRBJ1-2; D unclear. Trimming shortened V by 1 base and J by 4 bases, and 5 bases separated the two germline ends. The V gene's germline CDR1 is SGDLS and CDR2 YYNGEE. The CDR3 runs 12 residues. CDR3 region: CASSVRSYGYTF. The CDR3 DNA sequence: TGTGCCAGCAGCGTAAGGAGCTATGGCTACACCTTC. Complete variable domain (other parts from reference TRBV9 and TRBJ1-2): DSGVTQTPKHLITATGQRVTLRCSPRSGDLSVYWYQQSLDQGLQFLIQYYNGEERAKGNILERFSAQQFPDLHSELNLSSLELGDSALYFCASSVRSYGYTFGSGTRLTVV.

The chain couples TRBV5-1 to TRBJ2-3; a possible D gene is TRBD2 (5 bases). The CDR3 loop spans 14 amino acids. V lost 2 bases to trimming and J lost 2 bases, with 9 bases between them. The germline gives CDR1 SGHRS, CDR2 YFSETQ. This CDR3 reads CASSLRADTDTQYF. The DNA for the CDR3 is TGCGCCAGCAGCTTACGAGCGGACACAGATACGCAGTATTTT.

This chain connects TRBV28 to TRBJ2-7; 12 bases map to TRBD1. This CDR3 has 20 residues. Germline trimming cut 6 bases from V and 0 bases from J; bases unmatched to any gene: 18. Germline assignment: CDR1 MDHEN and CDR2 SYDVKM. The CDR3 loop reads CASSDEAGTGGAQGSYEQYF. In nucleotides, the CDR3 is TGTGCCAGCAGCGATGAGGCCGGGACAGGGGGCGCCCAGGGCTCCTACGAGCAGTACTTC.

The CDR3 sequence is CASRGSRDRFQETQYF. As DNA, the CDR3 is TGTGCCAGCAGAGGCTCCCGGGACAGGTTCCAAGAGACCCAGTACTTC. The chain couples TRBV2 to TRBJ2-5; TRBD1 aligns across 8 bases. This CDR3 comprises 16 residues. Germline values: CDR1 SNHLY, CDR2 FYNNEI. The V and J ends lost 6 bases and 1 base, in that order; junction bases with no gene match: 10.

The chain links TRBV23-1 to TRBJ1-1; D call uncertain. TRBV23-1 carries the ORF label, with uncertain function. V was cut by 6 bases and J by 2 bases, with 13 bases left in between. CDR3 length: 14 amino acids. CDR3 amino acids: CASRGTIVNTEAFF. In DNA form, the CDR3 reads TGCGCCAGCAGAGGCACTATCGTAAACACTGAAGCTTTCTTT.

This clone has just one count. The CDR3 nucleotides are TGTGCCAGCAGCTGGGGGGGCCCGAACACTGAAGCTTTCTTT. This sequence encodes CASSWGGPNTEAFF. This rearrangement joins TRBV11-3 to TRBJ1-1, with D possibly being TRBD1 (6 bases). The CDR3 is 14 residues long. Germline assignment: CDR1 SGHNT and CDR2 YENEEA. Trimming removed 4 bases at V and 1 base at J, with 10 bases between.

This clone occurred a few times. This CDR3 is CATGTINTEAFF. The CDR3 region has the DNA TGTGCCACCGGGACAATAAACACTGAAGCTTTCTTT. The V and J genes are TRBV5-4 and TRBJ1-1; a possible D gene is TRBD1 (6 bases). The CDR3 is made up of 12 amino acids. Between the trimmed V and J ends, which lost 9 bases and 2 bases, there was a span of 11 bases. CDR1 SGHNT and CDR2 YYREEE come from the germline V gene (reference sequence).

This chain joins TRBV19 and TRBJ2-5, with 7 bases identical to TRBD2. Losses at the gene ends were 3 bases for V and 5 bases for J; bases not matched to a gene: 6. This CDR3 region has 14 residues. Germline-derived CDR1 and CDR2 are LNHDA and SQIVND (reference sequence). The CDR3 DNA follows: TGTGCCAGTAGTATCCTTATCGGGGGGGAGACCCAGTACTTC. Translation: CASSILIGGETQYF.